A selection of T cell receptor beta chains follows, all from one sample in a study of blood T cell repertoires in COVID-19. Using immunoSEQ multiplex PCR, the repertoire was profiled, and TCRdb retains in-frame clones only, with some absent. The sample contains roughly 390,000 clones, approximately 89% of which appear only once. Sequencing input: peripheral blood. The receptors were gathered from a woman aged 25-40 years with COVID-19, enrolled during active disease. CDR3s include the opening cysteine and the closing phenylalanine or tryptophan. Not every row has a clone size; where given, it reads once, few, many or a size class.

j_call	v_call	clone_size	cdr3_aa
TRBJ1-4	TRBV28	-	CASARGRGKGGTNEKLFF
TRBJ1-6	TRBV10-2	once	CASSGSTGYSPLHF
TRBJ1-4	TRBV19	-	CASTTGDATNEKLFF
TRBJ1-1	TRBV2	once	CASSTGTGTAFF
TRBJ2-3	TRBV2	-	CASSGTPAGLTDTQYF
TRBJ2-7	TRBV2	-	CASSEPLSPDSSEQYF
TRBJ1-2	TRBV28	-	CASSIYRRGYTF
TRBJ2-2	TRBV7-6	-	CASSPETGMANTGELFF
TRBJ2-7	TRBV7-8	-	CASSPTTSGRHEQYF
TRBJ2-2	TRBV29-1	few	CSVAPLAVGDTGELFF
TRBJ1-2	TRBV13	-	CASSKQGEYGYTF
TRBJ2-2	TRBV9	-	CASSVHPGQANTGELFF
TRBJ2-7	TRBV5-5	-	CASSLAAPAPIEQYF
TRBJ1-1	TRBV24-1	-	CATSDIDTEAFF